The 29 T cell receptor beta chains below all came from one sample that was sequenced in a study of blood T cell repertoires in COVID-19. Only in-frame clones appear in the TCRdb table, and some are missing; sequencing was by immunoSEQ multiplex PCR. The sample includes some 150,000 clones, about 89% seen only once; the top ten take 0.55%. Sequencing was carried out using peripheral blood. Every receptor here comes from a man in his forties or fifties with acute or convalescent COVID-19.

This chain links TRBV3-1 (or the pseudogene TRBV3-2) with TRBJ2-1; D is perhaps TRBD2 (7 bases). The CDR3 runs to 16 residues. Germline-derived CDR1 and CDR2 are LGHDT and YNNKEL (reference sequence). The germline V and J ends were trimmed by 1 base and 9 bases, with 19 bases remaining between them. The CDR3 here is CASSQGPGGGLSEQFF. The CDR3 DNA follows: TGTGCCAGCAGCCAAGGTCCGGGGGGCGGGTTGAGTGAGCAGTTCTTC.

V and J are TRBV5-1 and TRBJ2-3; 9 nucleotides agree with TRBD2. The germline V gene has CDR1 SGHRS and CDR2 YFSETQ. CDR3 size: 14 residues. The trim removed 4 bases at V and 5 bases at J, leaving 5 bases unmatched. CDR3 sequence (DNA): TGCGCCAGCAGCCGGGGACTAGCTAAAGATACGCAGTATTTT. Translated: CASSRGLAKDTQYF. The complete variable domain, with remaining parts taken from reference TRBV5-1 and TRBJ2-3, reads KAGVTQTPRYLIKTRGQQVTLSCSPISGHRSVSWYQQTPGQGLQFLFEYFSETQRNKGNFPGRFSGRQFSNSRSEMNVSTLELGDSALYLCASSRGLAKDTQYFGPGTRLTVL.

The chain links TRBV11-2 to TRBJ2-1, with D unclear. Germline V gene lookup returns CDR1 SGHAT and CDR2 FQNNGV. V lost 0 bases, J lost 1 base, and 10 bases lay in between. CDR3 size: 16 residues. The CDR3 DNA is TGTGCCAGCAGCTTAGACCCTCCGGGTTCCTACAATGAGCAGTTCTTC. This translates into CASSLDPPGSYNEQFF.

This rearrangement joins TRBV6-6 to TRBJ1-2, with 9 nucleotides matching TRBD1. J lost 4 bases, V lost 5 bases, and 8 bases had no gene match. CDR3 length equals 15 residues. Germline CDR1 reads MNHNY; CDR2 reads SVGAGI (reference sequence). The CDR3 loop reads CASSTGTGYGYGYTF. CDR3 bases: TGTGCCAGCAGTACCGGGACAGGGTACGGCTATGGCTACACCTTC.

V usage is TRBV7-2 and J usage is TRBJ1-4; D ambiguous. Trimming removed 0 bases from V and 3 bases from J, with 8 bases in between. The CDR3 length is 15 residues. CDR1 is SGHTA, CDR2 FQGNSA, per germline. CDR3 bases: TGTGCCAGCAGCTTAGCGGCGGCAGCTAATGAAAAACTGTTTTTT. It encodes CASSLAAAANEKLFF.

This chain connects TRBV19 to TRBJ2-1; no clear D gene. The CDR3 has 15 amino acids. CDR1 is LNHDA and CDR2 is SQIVND in the germline V gene (reference sequence). V gave up 0 bases and J gave up 0 bases, with 6 bases separating them. The CDR3: CASSIEAVSYNEQFF. The CDR3 nucleotides are TGTGCCAGTAGTATAGAGGCGGTCTCCTACAATGAGCAGTTCTTC.

This chain uses TRBV5-6 with TRBJ2-1, with D possibly TRBD2 on 6 matching bases. The ends were cut back, 2 bases at V and 9 bases at J, with 24 bases in the middle. The length of the CDR3 is 17 residues. CDR1 and CDR2 (germline): SGHDT, YYEEEE. In nucleotides, the CDR3 is TGTGCCAGCAGCTTAGGGGTAGCATTCGGGAGCTCGGTTGAGCAGTTCTTC. This gives the protein CASSLGVAFGSSVEQFF.

The V gene is TRBV6-5, the J gene TRBJ2-7; 7 bases line up with TRBD1. The CDR3 is 15 amino acids. V lost 2 bases, J lost 1 base, and 5 bases stayed unmatched. Germline lookup yields CDR1 MNHEY and CDR2 SVGAGI. The CDR3 nucleotides read TGTGCCAGCAGTTACCAGCAGGGGGTTTCCTACGAGCAGTACTTC. Protein product: CASSYQQGVSYEQYF.

The genes are TRBV10-3 and TRBJ2-2, with 7 positions matching TRBD1. This CDR3 contains 15 residues. V lost 2 bases, J lost 1 base, and 1 base stayed unmatched. Germline loops: CDR1 ENHRY, CDR2 SYGVKD. CDR3 residues: CAISENRGNTGELFF. DNA for the CDR3: TGTGCCATCAGTGAGAACAGGGGGAACACCGGGGAGCTGTTTTTT.

The chain links TRBV7-2 to TRBJ1-5; 7 nucleotides agree with TRBD1. Germline V gives CDR1 SGHTA, CDR2 FQGNSA. This CDR3 spans 16 amino acids. The V and J ends lost 5 bases and 4 bases, in that order; junction bases with no gene match: 11. The DNA for the CDR3 is TGTGCCAGCAGCGCCCCCTCAGGGGGTCGGAATCAGCCCCAGCATTTT. Its translation is CASSAPSGGRNQPQHF.

This chain links TRBV28 with TRBJ1-5; D is possibly TRBD1 (6 bases). CDR1 and CDR2 (germline): MDHEN, SYDVKM. The CDR3 extends over 15 amino acids. With 8 bases removed from V and 2 bases from J, the gap between germline ends came to 16 bases. CDR3 amino acids: CASGGGGFGNQPQHF. For the CDR3, the DNA is TGTGCCAGCGGAGGGGGGGGATTTGGCAATCAGCCCCAGCATTTT.

V and J are TRBV12-3 or TRBV12-4 and TRBJ2-2; D is unclear. V lost 4 bases and J 5 bases, leaving 5 bases between the germline ends. The CDR3 covers 12 residues. The CDR3 loop reads CASSYNTGELFF. CDR3 DNA: TGTGCCAGCAGTTATAATACCGGGGAGCTGTTTTTT.

The gene calls are TRBV30 and TRBJ2-7; 9 bases match TRBD2. V lost 4 bases to trimming and J lost 4 bases; unmatched junction nucleotides: 17. This CDR3 has 17 amino acids. Per germline, CDR1 GTSNPN and CDR2 SVGIG (reference sequence). Here the CDR3 reads CAWTFSGAGGFGYEQYF. In DNA form, the CDR3 reads TGTGCCTGGACTTTCAGTGGGGCGGGAGGGTTCGGATACGAGCAGTACTTC.

The chain couples TRBV5-8 to TRBJ1-1, with 8 bases identical to TRBD1. The V and J ends lost 2 bases and 8 bases, in that order; junction bases with no gene match: 2. The CDR3 consists of 12 residues. Per germline, CDR1 SGHTS and CDR2 YDEGEE. The CDR3 spells CASSFRGLEAFF. CDR3 coding DNA: TGTGCCAGCAGCTTCAGGGGGCTAGAAGCTTTCTTT.

This chain joins TRBV3-1 (or the pseudogene TRBV3-2) and TRBJ1-1; D might be TRBD1 (5 bases). Germline loops: CDR1 LGHDT, CDR2 YNNKEL (reference sequence). With 3 bases removed from V and 2 bases from J, the gap between germline ends came to 13 bases. This CDR3 contains 15 residues. This CDR3 is CASSHQGGANTEAFF. The CDR3 DNA reads as TGTGCCAGCAGCCACCAAGGAGGGGCCAACACTGAAGCTTTCTTT.

The chain carries TRBV19 and TRBJ1-2; perhaps TRBD1 as D (5 bases). Trimming took 3 bases from V and 12 from J, leaving 23 bases between them. CDR3 length equals 15 residues. In germline, CDR1 is LNHDA, CDR2 SQIVND (reference sequence). The chain's CDR3 is CASSISPGSNSANTF. In DNA, the CDR3 is TGTGCCAGTAGTATCAGCCCAGGGTCTAACTCAGCTAACACCTTC.

The J gene is TRBJ2-1, the V gene TRBV30, with TRBD2 matching 8 bases. The CDR3 totals 16 residues. J lost 3 bases, V lost 2 bases, and 9 bases had no gene match. The V gene's germline CDR1 is GTSNPN and CDR2 SVGIG (reference sequence). The CDR3 region has the DNA TGTGCCTGGAGTTCGTGGCGGGAGGAGGACTACAATGAGCAGTTCTTC. The encoded protein is CAWSSWREEDYNEQFF.

This clone is a singleton in its sample. This rearrangement joins TRBV29-1 to TRBJ2-7; 8 bases align to TRBD2. Germline assignment: CDR1 SQVTM and CDR2 ANQGSEA. Losses at the gene ends were 4 bases for V and 3 bases for J; bases not matched to a gene: 5. The CDR3 has 13 residues. The CDR3 spells CSVGLALDYEQYF. As DNA, the CDR3 is TGCAGCGTTGGACTAGCGCTAGACTACGAGCAGTACTTC.

The chain links TRBV6-6 to TRBJ2-2; 10 positions match TRBD1. From germline, CDR1 is MNHNY and CDR2 SVGAGI (reference sequence). Unmatched junction bases numbered 6, after V lost 6 bases and J lost 8 bases. The CDR3 spans 14 residues. CDR3 in amino acids: CASRGTGVGGELFF. In nucleotides, the CDR3 is TGTGCCAGCAGAGGGACAGGGGTTGGTGGGGAGCTGTTTTTT.

This clone was detected only once. CDR3 coding DNA: TGTGCCAGCAGTAGGGGCTCTGGAAACACCATATATTTT. It specifies CASSRGSGNTIYF. The chain couples TRBV28 to TRBJ1-3, with a tentative D call TRBD1 (5 bases). Trimming took 5 bases from V and 0 from J, leaving 5 bases between them. Per the germline V gene, CDR1 is MDHEN and CDR2 is SYDVKM. This CDR3 is 13 amino acids long.

The chain combines TRBV6-6 with TRBJ2-3; 9 positions agree with TRBD2. CDR3 length equals 15 residues. CDR1 is MNHNY, CDR2 SVGAGI, per germline (reference sequence). The ends lost 5 bases at V and 12 bases at J; junction bases unmatched: 15. The CDR3 sequence is CASSTTSGGGIRQYF. The CDR3 nucleotides are TGTGCCAGCAGTACGACTAGCGGAGGGGGGATAAGACAGTATTTT.

The chain combines TRBV2 with TRBJ1-1, with 12 bases aligning to TRBD1. The CDR3 runs 17 residues. Trimming cost V 2 bases and J 5 bases; bases outside gene matches: 9. Germline-derived CDR1 and CDR2 are SNHLY and FYNNEI. This CDR3 is CASSERGQGARGTEAFF. The CDR3 coding sequence is TGTGCCAGCAGTGAAAGGGGACAGGGGGCGCGGGGTACTGAAGCTTTCTTT.

The chain employs TRBV19 and TRBJ1-1; D unresolved. This CDR3 has 14 amino acids. From germline, CDR1 is LNHDA and CDR2 SQIVND (reference sequence). Trimming left V 5 bases short and J 3 bases short, with 13 bases between. The CDR3 spells CASSERVRHTEAFF. The CDR3 coding sequence is TGTGCCAGTAGTGAGAGGGTAAGGCACACTGAAGCTTTCTTT.

The J gene is TRBJ2-1, the V gene TRBV5-1; 8 bases agree with TRBD2. V shed 4 bases and J 8 bases; nucleotides not matched to a gene: 11. Per the germline V gene, CDR1 is SGHRS and CDR2 is YFSETQ. The CDR3 is made up of 15 amino acids. The CDR3 DNA reads TGCGCCAGCAGCCCCCCGGCGGGAGGAAGCCATGAGCAGTTCTTC. Translated, it gives CASSPPAGGSHEQFF.

This clone is a singleton in its sample. J is TRBJ1-1 and V is TRBV15, with D tentatively TRBD1 (6 bases). Trimming removed 5 bases at V and 1 base at J, with 17 bases between. This CDR3 region has 16 residues. Germline values: CDR1 LNHNV, CDR2 YYDKDF (reference sequence). The CDR3 spells CATSGGGGPGNTEAFF. The CDR3 DNA reads as TGTGCCACCAGCGGTGGCGGGGGGCCCGGGAACACTGAAGCTTTCTTT.

The V and J genes are TRBV20-1 and TRBJ2-3, with a possible D match to TRBD1 (6 bases). CDR1 DFQATT and CDR2 SNEGSKA come from the germline V gene (reference sequence). V was cut by 3 bases and J by 0 bases, with 16 bases left in between. The CDR3 length is 16 residues. The chain's CDR3 is CSASQYGQISTDTQYF. The DNA of the CDR3 is TGCAGTGCTAGTCAGTACGGACAGATTAGCACAGATACGCAGTATTTT.

The chain links TRBV9 to TRBJ2-7; D is ambiguous. Germline lookup yields CDR1 SGDLS and CDR2 YYNGEE. Trimming pared 0 bases from V and 6 bases from J, leaving 16 bases between. The CDR3 length is 15 residues. The CDR3 DNA sequence: TGTGCCAGCAGCGTAGAGTACTCTTCAATTGGCGAGCAGTACTTC. Protein: CASSVEYSSIGEQYF.

The rearrangement uses TRBV28 and TRBJ2-7; D may be TRBD2 (7 bases). The CDR3 covers 15 residues. Trimming shortened V by 2 bases and J by 2 bases, and 13 bases separated the two germline ends. In germline, CDR1 is MDHEN, CDR2 SYDVKM. As DNA, the CDR3 is TGTGCCAGCAGTTTAGGCGGAGGGGGGGCCTACGAGCAGTACGTC. This codes for CASSLGGGGAYEQYV.

The rearrangement uses TRBV7-9 and TRBJ1-6; 8 bases line up with TRBD1. CDR3 size: 14 residues. Germline-derived CDR1 and CDR2 are SEHNR and FQNEAQ (reference sequence). Trimming removed 2 bases from V and 8 bases from J; junction bases left unmatched: 2. The CDR3 spells CASSLQQGDSPLHF. Written as DNA, the CDR3 is TGTGCCAGCAGCTTACAACAGGGGGATTCACCCCTCCACTTT.